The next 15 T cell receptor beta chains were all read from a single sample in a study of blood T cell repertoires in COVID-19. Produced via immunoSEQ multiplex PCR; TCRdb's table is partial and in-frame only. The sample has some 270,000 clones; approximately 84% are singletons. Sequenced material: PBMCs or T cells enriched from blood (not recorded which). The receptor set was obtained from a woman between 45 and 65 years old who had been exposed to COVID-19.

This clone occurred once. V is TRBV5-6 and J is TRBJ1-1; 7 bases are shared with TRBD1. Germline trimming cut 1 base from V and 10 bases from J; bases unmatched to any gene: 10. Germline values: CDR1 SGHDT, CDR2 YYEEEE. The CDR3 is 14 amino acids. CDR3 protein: CASSLTGAKGGAFF. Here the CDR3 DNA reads TGTGCCAGCAGCTTGACAGGGGCGAAGGGTGGAGCTTTCTTT.

The CDR3 coding sequence is TGTGCCAGCAGCGTAGAAGCGGGGGGGCGAGGTGAGCAGTTCTTC. It translates to CASSVEAGGRGEQFF. The chain employs TRBV9 and TRBJ2-1; 10 bases agree with TRBD2. The CDR3 runs to 15 residues. Germline CDR1 is SGDLS and CDR2 is YYNGEE. The ends lost 0 bases at V and 9 bases at J; junction bases unmatched: 6.

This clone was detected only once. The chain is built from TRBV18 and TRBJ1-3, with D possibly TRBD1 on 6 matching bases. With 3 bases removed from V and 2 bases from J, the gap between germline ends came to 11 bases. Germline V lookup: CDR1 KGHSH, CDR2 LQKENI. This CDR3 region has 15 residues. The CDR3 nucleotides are TGTGCCAGCTCACCGTTGACAGGAACTGGAAACACCATATATTTT. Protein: CASSPLTGTGNTIYF. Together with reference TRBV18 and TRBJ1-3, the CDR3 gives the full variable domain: NAGVMQNPRHLVRRRGQEARLRCSPMKGHSHVYWYRQLPEEGLKFMVYLQKENIIDESGMPKERFSAEFPKEGPSILRIQQVVRGDSAAYFCASSPLTGTGNTIYFGEGSWLTVV.

The CDR3 sequence: CAISALPQDEQYF. The CDR3 nucleotides are TGTGCCATCAGTGCCTTACCTCAGGACGAGCAGTACTTC. This chain links TRBV10-3 with TRBJ2-7, with D unclear. The V and J ends lost 4 bases and 5 bases respectively, with 12 bases between them. This CDR3 is 13 amino acids long. Germline-derived CDR1 and CDR2 are ENHRY and SYGVKD.

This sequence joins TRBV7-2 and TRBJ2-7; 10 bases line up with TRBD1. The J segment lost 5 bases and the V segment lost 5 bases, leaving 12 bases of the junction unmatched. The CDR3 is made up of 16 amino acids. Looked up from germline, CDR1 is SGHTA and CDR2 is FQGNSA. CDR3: CASSQRDRGRSDEQYF. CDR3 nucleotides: TGTGCCAGCAGCCAGAGGGACAGGGGAAGAAGTGACGAGCAGTACTTC.

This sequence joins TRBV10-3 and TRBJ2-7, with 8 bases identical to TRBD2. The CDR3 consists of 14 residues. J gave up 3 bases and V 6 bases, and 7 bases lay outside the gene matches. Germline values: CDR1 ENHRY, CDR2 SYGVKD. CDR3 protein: CAISVSGGNYEQYF. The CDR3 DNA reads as TGTGCCATCAGCGTCAGCGGGGGAAACTACGAGCAGTACTTC.

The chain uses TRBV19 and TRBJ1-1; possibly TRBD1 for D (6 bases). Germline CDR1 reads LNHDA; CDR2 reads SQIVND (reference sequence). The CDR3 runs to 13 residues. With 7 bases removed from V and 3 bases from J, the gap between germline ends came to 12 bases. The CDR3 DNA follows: TGTGCCAGTATGCAAGGGGGTTACACTGAAGCTTTCTTT. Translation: CASMQGGYTEAFF.

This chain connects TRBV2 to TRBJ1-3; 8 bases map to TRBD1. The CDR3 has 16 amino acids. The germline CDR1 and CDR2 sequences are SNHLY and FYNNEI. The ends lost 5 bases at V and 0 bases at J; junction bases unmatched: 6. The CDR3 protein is CASSHGDRISGNTIYF. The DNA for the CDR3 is TGTGCCAGCAGTCACGGGGACAGGATCTCTGGAAACACCATATATTTT.

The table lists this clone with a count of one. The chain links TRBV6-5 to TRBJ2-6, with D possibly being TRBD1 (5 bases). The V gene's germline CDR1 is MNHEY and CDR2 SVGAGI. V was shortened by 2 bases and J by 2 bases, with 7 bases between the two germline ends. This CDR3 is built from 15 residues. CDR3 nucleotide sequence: TGTGCCAGCAGTTACGAAGGGGCTGGGGCCAACGTCCTGACTTTC. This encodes CASSYEGAGANVLTF.

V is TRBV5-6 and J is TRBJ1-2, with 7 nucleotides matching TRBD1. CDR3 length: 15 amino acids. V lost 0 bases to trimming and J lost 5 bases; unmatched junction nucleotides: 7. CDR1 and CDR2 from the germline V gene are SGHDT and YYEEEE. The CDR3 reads CASSLATQGEYGYTF. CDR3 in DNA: TGTGCCAGCAGCTTGGCCACGCAGGGGGAGTATGGCTACACCTTC.

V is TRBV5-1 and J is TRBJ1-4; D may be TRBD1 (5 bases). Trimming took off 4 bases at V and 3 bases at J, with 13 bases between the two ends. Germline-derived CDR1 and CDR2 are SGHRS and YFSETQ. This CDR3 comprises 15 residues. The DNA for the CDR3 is TGCGCCAGCAGCGCTAGCGGGACTTCTAATGAAAAACTGTTTTTT. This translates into CASSASGTSNEKLFF.

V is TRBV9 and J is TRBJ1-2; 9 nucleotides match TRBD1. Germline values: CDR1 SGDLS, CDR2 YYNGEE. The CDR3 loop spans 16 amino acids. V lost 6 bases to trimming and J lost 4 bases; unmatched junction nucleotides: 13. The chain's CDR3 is CASTKGGRTGAYGYTF. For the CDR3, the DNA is TGTGCCAGCACCAAGGGGGGACGGACAGGGGCCTATGGCTACACCTTC.

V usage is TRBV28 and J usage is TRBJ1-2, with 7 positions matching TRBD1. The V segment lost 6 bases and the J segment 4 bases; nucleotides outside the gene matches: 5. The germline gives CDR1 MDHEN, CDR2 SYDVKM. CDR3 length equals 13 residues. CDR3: CASRGQKIYGYTF. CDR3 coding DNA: TGTGCCAGCAGGGGACAGAAAATCTATGGCTACACCTTC.

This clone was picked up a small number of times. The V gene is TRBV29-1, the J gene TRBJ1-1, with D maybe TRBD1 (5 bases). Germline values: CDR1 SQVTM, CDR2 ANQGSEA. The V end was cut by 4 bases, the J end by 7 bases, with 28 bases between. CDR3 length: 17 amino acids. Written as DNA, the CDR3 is TGCAGCGTTGTAGGGCCCGGGGGTTCCCCTAACGTTGGTGAAGCTTTCTTT. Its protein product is CSVVGPGGSPNVGEAFF.

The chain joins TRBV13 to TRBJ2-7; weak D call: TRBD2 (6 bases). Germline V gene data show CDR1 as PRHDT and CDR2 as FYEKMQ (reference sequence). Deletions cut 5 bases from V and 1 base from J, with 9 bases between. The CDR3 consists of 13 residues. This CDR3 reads CASSPGRSYEQYF. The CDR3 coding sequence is TGTGCCAGCAGCCCAGGGAGGTCCTACGAGCAGTACTTC. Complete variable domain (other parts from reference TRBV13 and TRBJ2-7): AAGVIQSPRHLIKEKRETATLKCYPIPRHDTVYWYQQGPGQDPQFLISFYEKMQSDKGSIPDRFSAQQFSDYHSELNMSSLELGDSALYFCASSPGRSYEQYFGPGTRLTVT.